Listed below are T cell receptor beta chains from one sample, sequenced in a study of blood T cell repertoires in COVID-19. Assay used: immunoSEQ multiplex PCR; TCRdb lists only in-frame clones, some missing. The data show about 44,000 clones, with 82% seen just once and 4% to 5.5% held by the top ten. Specimen: peripheral blood. The receptors originated from a woman between 65 and 79 years old with acute or convalescent COVID-19. Both conserved end residues are part of each CDR3. The D gene is left open where the match is weak. Clone size is stated in some rows and not others, as once, few, many or a class when expanded.

j_call: TRBJ2-1; clone_size: .; d_call: .; v_call: TRBV11-2; cdr3_nt: TGTGCCAGCAGCTTGGAGGTTAGCTCCTACAATGAGCAGTTCTTC; cdr3_aa: CASSLEVSSYNEQFF
j_call: TRBJ2-3; clone_size: .; d_call: .; v_call: TRBV28; cdr3_nt: TGTGCCAGCAGTTCCCCGGTGGTTAGCACAGATACGCAGTATTTT; cdr3_aa: CASSSPVVSTDTQYF
j_call: TRBJ2-1; clone_size: .; d_call: .; v_call: TRBV5-1; cdr3_nt: TGCGCCAGCAGCTTGCGGAGGGGGCAGGAGGAGCAGTTCTTC; cdr3_aa: CASSLRRGQEEQFF
j_call: TRBJ2-2; clone_size: .; d_call: .; v_call: TRBV5-1; cdr3_nt: TGCGCCAGCAGACTGCCGGCCACAGGGTACACCGGGGAGCTGTTTTTT; cdr3_aa: CASRLPATGYTGELFF
j_call: TRBJ1-5; clone_size: .; d_call: .; v_call: TRBV10-3; cdr3_nt: TGTGCCATCAGTGCCCAGGTGAGCAATCAGCCCCAGCATTTT; cdr3_aa: CAISAQVSNQPQHF
j_call: TRBJ2-1; clone_size: .; d_call: .; v_call: TRBV19; cdr3_nt: TGTGCCAGTAGTATCGCATTAGTCAATGAGCAGTTCTTC; cdr3_aa: CASSIALVNEQFF
j_call: TRBJ2-2; clone_size: .; d_call: .; v_call: TRBV15; cdr3_nt: TGTGCCACCAGCAGAGTTAGAGGCACCGGGGAGCTGTTTTTT; cdr3_aa: CATSRVRGTGELFF
j_call: TRBJ2-5; clone_size: once; d_call: TRBD2; v_call: TRBV5-1; cdr3_nt: TGCGCCAGCAGCTTGGGCCTTGGACTAGCGGGGAGGGTAGGGACCCAGTACTTC; cdr3_aa: CASSLGLGLAGRVGTQYF
j_call: TRBJ1-3; clone_size: .; d_call: .; v_call: TRBV5-1; cdr3_nt: TGCGCCAGCACCGAGGGAGGTTTCGCTGGAAACACCATATATTTT; cdr3_aa: CASTEGGFAGNTIYF
j_call: TRBJ2-7; clone_size: .; d_call: .; v_call: TRBV9; cdr3_nt: TGTGCCAGCAGCCCAGGGCTCTCCTACGAGCAGTACTTC; cdr3_aa: CASSPGLSYEQYF
j_call: TRBJ2-3; clone_size: .; d_call: .; v_call: TRBV7-2; cdr3_nt: TGTGCCAGCAGCTTAGCTAGCGAAAAAGATACGCAGTATTTT; cdr3_aa: CASSLASEKDTQYF
j_call: TRBJ1-4; clone_size: .; d_call: .; v_call: TRBV20-1; cdr3_nt: TGCAGTGCTACCCTTATTGAAAAACTGTTTTTT; cdr3_aa: CSATLIEKLFF
j_call: TRBJ2-1; clone_size: .; d_call: .; v_call: TRBV21-1; cdr3_nt: TGTGCCAGCAGCAAAAAGAGACAGGGTTTCCATGAGCAGTTCTTC; cdr3_aa: CASSKKRQGFHEQFF
j_call: TRBJ2-3; clone_size: .; d_call: TRBD1; v_call: TRBV3-1/TRBV3-2; cdr3_nt: TGTGCCAGCAGCCAAGGGCGGACAGGCTGGGTTGAGTATTTT; cdr3_aa: CASSQGRTGWVEYF
j_call: TRBJ1-1; clone_size: .; d_call: TRBD1; v_call: TRBV10-3; cdr3_nt: TGTGCCATCACGGAAAGACAGGGAAACACTGAAGCTTTCTTT; cdr3_aa: CAITERQGNTEAFF
j_call: TRBJ1-1; clone_size: .; d_call: .; v_call: TRBV29-1; cdr3_nt: TGCAGCGTTGTCAGGGGCACTGAAGCTTTCTTT; cdr3_aa: CSVVRGTEAFF
j_call: TRBJ1-2; clone_size: .; d_call: .; v_call: TRBV29-1; cdr3_nt: TGCAGCGCTGGGTACAGGGATACGGGCTATGGCTACACCTTC; cdr3_aa: CSAGYRDTGYGYTF
j_call: TRBJ1-2; clone_size: .; d_call: .; v_call: TRBV9; cdr3_nt: TGTGCCAGCAGCGTAGGTTGGGGATTTGGGGGCGACTATGGCTACACCTTC; cdr3_aa: CASSVGWGFGGDYGYTF
j_call: TRBJ2-3; clone_size: .; d_call: .; v_call: TRBV14; cdr3_nt: TGTGCCAGCAGCCAAGGCCCTTCTGTTGGAGCCCACGGGGCAGATACGCAGTATTTT; cdr3_aa: CASSQGPSVGAHGADTQYF
j_call: TRBJ2-1; clone_size: once; d_call: .; v_call: TRBV27; cdr3_nt: TGTGCCAGTTGCTCTAAACCCGGAGGATCCCACAATGAGCAGTTCTTC; cdr3_aa: CASCSKPGGSHNEQFF
j_call: TRBJ2-1; clone_size: .; d_call: .; v_call: TRBV6-5; cdr3_nt: TGTGCCAGCAGTTATCTCCGCTCCGGGACAGAGCAGTTCTTC; cdr3_aa: CASSYLRSGTEQFF
j_call: TRBJ2-7; clone_size: .; d_call: .; v_call: TRBV5-4; cdr3_nt: TGTGCCAGCAGCTCTCCCAGCGGACCGGGGCAGTACTTC; cdr3_aa: CASSSPSGPGQYF
j_call: TRBJ1-1; clone_size: .; d_call: .; v_call: TRBV12-3/TRBV12-4; cdr3_nt: TGTGCCAGCAGTATCGACAGGTTAACTGAAGCTTTCTTT; cdr3_aa: CASSIDRLTEAFF
j_call: TRBJ2-1; clone_size: .; d_call: TRBD2; v_call: TRBV19; cdr3_nt: TGTGCCAGTAGTATCTGGCTAGCGGGAGCTGGTGAGCAGTTCTTC; cdr3_aa: CASSIWLAGAGEQFF
j_call: TRBJ2-7; clone_size: .; d_call: TRBD2; v_call: TRBV28; cdr3_nt: TGTGCCAGCAGACCTATGACTAGCGGGAGCGACGAGCAGTACTTC; cdr3_aa: CASRPMTSGSDEQYF